This T cell receptor (beta chain) was sequenced during a study of blood T cells in healthy people across ages. Findings and limits, study-wide: Diversity estimates from one million T cells were considered underestimates. Compared with aged donors, long-lived donors showed fewer expanded clones, suggesting selection.

This clonotype has a count of ten or more. Its target is not known. For the second PCR, which ran for roughly 7 to 11 cycles, a sample-barcoded 5' primer and a J-beta primer mix were used. Sequencing of every sample gave 3 million or more CDR3-containing paired-end reads. MiXCR, run by TCRdb on the 5' RACE reads, gives a single entry per CDR3 protein. This repertoire shows around 2 million distinct CDR3 sequences, roughly two fifths found once; its top ten account for approximately 22%. This CDR3 is built from 13 residues. V lost 5 bases and J 1 base, leaving 8 bases between the germline ends. Staff drew 9 to 10 milliliters of peripheral blood from each donor.

Sample: blood. The clonotype originates from a human donor in good health. This chain joins TRBV12-3 or TRBV12-4 and TRBJ1-2, with D maybe TRBD1 (5 bases). CDR3 in DNA: TGTGCCAGCAGTCATGACAGTAACTATGGCTACACCTTC. The encoded protein is CASSHDSNYGYTF.